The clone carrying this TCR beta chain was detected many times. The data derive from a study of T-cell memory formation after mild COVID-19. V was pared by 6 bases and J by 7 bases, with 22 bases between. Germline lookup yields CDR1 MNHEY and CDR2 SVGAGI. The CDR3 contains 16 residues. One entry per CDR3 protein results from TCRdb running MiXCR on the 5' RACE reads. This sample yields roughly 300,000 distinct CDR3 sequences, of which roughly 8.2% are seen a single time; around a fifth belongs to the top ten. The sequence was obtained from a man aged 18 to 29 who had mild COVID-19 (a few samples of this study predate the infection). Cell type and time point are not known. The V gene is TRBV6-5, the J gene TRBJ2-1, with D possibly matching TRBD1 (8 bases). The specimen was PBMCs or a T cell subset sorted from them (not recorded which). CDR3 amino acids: CASSRTGRGGRNEQFF. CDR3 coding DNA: TGTGCCAGCAGCCGGACAGGGAGGGGGGGCAGGAATGAGCAGTTCTTC.